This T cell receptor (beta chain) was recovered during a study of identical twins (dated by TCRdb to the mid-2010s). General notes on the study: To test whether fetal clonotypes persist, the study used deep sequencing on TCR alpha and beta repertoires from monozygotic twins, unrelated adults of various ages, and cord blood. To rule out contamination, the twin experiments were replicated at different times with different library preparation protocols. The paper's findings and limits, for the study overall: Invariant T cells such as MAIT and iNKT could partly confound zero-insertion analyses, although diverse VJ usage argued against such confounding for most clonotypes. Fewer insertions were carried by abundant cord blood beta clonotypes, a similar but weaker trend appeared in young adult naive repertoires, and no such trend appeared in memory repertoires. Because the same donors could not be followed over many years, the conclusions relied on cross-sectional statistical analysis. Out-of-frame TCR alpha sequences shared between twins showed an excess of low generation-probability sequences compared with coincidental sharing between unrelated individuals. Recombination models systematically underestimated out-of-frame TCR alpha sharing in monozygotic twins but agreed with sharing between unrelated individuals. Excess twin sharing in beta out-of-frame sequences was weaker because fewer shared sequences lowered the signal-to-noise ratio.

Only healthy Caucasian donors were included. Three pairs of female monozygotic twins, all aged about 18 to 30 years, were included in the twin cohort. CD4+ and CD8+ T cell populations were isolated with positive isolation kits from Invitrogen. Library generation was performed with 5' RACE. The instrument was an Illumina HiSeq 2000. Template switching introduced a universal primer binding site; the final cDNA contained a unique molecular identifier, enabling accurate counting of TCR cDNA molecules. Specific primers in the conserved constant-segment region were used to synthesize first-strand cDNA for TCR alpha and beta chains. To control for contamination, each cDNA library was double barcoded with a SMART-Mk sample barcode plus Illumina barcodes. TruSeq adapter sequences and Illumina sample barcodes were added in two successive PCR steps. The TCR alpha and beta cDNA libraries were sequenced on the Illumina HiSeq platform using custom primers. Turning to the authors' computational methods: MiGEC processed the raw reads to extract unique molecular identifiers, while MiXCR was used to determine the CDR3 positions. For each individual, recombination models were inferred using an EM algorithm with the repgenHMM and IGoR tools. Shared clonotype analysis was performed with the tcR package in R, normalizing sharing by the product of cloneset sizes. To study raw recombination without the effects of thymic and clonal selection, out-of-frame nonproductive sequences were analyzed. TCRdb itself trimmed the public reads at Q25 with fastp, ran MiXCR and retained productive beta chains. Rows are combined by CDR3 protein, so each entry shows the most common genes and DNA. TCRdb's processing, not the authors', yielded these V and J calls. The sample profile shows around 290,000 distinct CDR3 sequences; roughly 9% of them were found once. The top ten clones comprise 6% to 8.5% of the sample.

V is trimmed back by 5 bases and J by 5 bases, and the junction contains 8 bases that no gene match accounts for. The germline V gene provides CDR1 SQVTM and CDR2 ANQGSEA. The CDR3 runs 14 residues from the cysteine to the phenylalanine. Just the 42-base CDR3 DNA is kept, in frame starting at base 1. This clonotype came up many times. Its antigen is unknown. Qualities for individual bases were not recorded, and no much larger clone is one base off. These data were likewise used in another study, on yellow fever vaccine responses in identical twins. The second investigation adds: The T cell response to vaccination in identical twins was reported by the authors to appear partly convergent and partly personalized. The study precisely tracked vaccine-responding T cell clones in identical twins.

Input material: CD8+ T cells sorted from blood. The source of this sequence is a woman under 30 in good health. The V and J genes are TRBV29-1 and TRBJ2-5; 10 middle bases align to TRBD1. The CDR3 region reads CSVPGQGFLETQYF. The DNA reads TGCAGCGTTCCGGGACAGGGGTTTTTGGAGACCCAGTACTTC. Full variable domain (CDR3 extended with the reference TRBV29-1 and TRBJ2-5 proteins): SAVISQKPSRDICQRGTSLTIQCQVDSQVTMMFWYRQQPGQSLTLIATANQGSEATYESGFVIDKFPISRPNLTFSTLTVSNMSPEDSSIYLCSVPGQGFLETQYFGPGTRLLVL.